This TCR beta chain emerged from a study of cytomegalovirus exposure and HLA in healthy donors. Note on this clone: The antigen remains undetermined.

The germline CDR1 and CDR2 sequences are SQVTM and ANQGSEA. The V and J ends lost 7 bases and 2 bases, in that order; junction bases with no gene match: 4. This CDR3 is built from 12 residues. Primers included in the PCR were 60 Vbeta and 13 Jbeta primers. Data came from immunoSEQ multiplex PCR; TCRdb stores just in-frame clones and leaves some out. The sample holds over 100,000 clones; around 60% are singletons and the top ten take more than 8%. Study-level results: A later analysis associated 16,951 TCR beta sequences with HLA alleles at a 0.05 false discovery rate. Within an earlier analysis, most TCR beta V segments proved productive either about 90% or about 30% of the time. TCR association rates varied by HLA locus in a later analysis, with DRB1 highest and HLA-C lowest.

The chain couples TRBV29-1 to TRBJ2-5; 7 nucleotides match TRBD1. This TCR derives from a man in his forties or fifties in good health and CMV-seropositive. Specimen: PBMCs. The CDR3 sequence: CSASDRQETQYF. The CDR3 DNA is TGCAGCGCCTCGGACAGGCAAGAGACCCAGTACTTC.